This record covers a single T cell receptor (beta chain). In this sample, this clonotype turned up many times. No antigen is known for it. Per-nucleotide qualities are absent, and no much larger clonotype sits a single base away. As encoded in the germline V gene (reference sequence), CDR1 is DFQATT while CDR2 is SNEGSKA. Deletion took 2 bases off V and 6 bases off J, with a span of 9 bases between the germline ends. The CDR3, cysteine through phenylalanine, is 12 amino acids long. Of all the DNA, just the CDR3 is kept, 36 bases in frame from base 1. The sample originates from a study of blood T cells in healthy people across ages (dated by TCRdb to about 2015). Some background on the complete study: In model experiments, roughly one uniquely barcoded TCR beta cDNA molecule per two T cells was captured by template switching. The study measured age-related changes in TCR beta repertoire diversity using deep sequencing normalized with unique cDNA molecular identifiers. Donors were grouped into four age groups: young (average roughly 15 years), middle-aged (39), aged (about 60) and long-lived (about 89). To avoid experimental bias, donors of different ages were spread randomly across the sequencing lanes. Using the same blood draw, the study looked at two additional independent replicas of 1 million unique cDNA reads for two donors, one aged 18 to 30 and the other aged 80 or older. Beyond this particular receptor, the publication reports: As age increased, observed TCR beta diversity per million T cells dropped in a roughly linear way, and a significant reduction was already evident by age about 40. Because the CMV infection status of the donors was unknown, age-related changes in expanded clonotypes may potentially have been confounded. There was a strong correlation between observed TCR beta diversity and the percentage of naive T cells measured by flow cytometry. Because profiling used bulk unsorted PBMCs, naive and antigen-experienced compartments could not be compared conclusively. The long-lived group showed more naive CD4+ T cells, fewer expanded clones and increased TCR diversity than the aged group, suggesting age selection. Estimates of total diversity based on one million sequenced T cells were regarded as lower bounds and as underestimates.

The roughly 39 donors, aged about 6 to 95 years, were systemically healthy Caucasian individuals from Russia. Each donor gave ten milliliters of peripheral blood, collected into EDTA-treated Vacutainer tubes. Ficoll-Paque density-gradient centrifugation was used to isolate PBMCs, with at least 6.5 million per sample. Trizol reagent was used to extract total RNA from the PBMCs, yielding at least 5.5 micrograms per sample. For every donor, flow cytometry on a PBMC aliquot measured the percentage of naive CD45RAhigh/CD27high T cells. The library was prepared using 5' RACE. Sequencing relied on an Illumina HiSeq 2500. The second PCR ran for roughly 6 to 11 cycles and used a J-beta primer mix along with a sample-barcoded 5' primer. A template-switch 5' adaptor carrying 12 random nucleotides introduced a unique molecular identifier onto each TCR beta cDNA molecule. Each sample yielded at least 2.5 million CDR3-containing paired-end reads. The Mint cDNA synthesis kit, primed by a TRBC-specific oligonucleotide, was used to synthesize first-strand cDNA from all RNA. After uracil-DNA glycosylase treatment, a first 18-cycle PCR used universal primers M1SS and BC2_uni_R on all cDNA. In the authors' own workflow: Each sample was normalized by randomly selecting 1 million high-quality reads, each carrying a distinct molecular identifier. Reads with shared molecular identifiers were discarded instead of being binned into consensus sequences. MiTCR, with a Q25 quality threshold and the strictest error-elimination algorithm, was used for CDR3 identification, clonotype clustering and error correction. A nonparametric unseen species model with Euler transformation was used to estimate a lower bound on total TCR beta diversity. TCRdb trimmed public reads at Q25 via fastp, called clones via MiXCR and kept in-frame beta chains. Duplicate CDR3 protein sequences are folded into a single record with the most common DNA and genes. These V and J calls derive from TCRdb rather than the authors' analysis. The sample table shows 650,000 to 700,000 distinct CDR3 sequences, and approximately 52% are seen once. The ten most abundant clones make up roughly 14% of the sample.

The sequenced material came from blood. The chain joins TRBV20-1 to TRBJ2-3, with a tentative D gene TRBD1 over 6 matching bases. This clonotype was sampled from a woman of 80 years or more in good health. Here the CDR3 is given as CSARSGADTQYF. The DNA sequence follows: TGCAGTGCTAGATCAGGGGCTGATACGCAGTATTTT.